The 15 T cell receptor beta chains below come from one sample, sequenced in a study of blood T cells in healthy people across ages. Primed by a sample-barcoded 5' primer and a J-beta primer mix, a second PCR proceeded for about 7 to 12 cycles. TCRdb reprocessed the 5' RACE reads via MiXCR and lists one record per CDR3 protein. The sample has roughly 1,500,000 distinct CDR3 sequences; roughly a third are singletons. The sequenced sample consisted of blood. These TCRs come from a young woman in good health.

This clonotype was picked up a small number of times. The rearrangement joins TRBV7-2 to TRBJ2-3; D is unclear. CDR1 and CDR2 (germline): SGHTA, FQGNSA. Trimming stripped 4 bases from V and 8 bases from J, with 10 bases between. The CDR3 totals 12 residues. CDR3 DNA: TGTGCCAGCAGCTCTCTATGGGCTACGCAGTATTTT. Translating gives CASSSLWATQYF.

This clonotype showed up just a few times. The chain carries TRBV20-1 and TRBJ2-1; TRBD2 is a possible D gene (5 bases). Germline V lookup: CDR1 DFQATT, CDR2 SNEGSKA (reference sequence). Trimming pared 5 bases from V and 6 bases from J, leaving 26 bases between. This CDR3 spans 17 amino acids. DNA of the CDR3: TGCAGTGCTCGCTCCCTCCCCCTAGCTGCAAGACTCAATGAGCAGTTCTTC. Amino acid sequence: CSARSLPLAARLNEQFF.

The chain has TRBV7-6 and TRBJ2-5; either TRBD1 or TRBD2 may fit D (5 bases each). Between the trimmed V and J ends, which lost 1 base and 1 base, there was a span of 10 bases. Germline V CDR1 and CDR2: SGHVS, FNYEAQ. The CDR3 has 15 residues. Written as DNA, the CDR3 is TGTGCCAGCAGCTTAGTCCGGGGACGCCAAGAGACCCAGTACTTC. It yields the protein CASSLVRGRQETQYF.

This clonotype has a count of ten or more. The V and J genes are TRBV27 and TRBJ2-1; 7 bases line up with TRBD2. Germline CDR1 is MNHEY and CDR2 is SMNVEV (reference sequence). V shed 6 bases, J shed 15 bases, and the junction held 11 bases outside the gene matches. This CDR3 spans 12 amino acids. CDR3 coding DNA: TGTGCCAGCAGCGTTACCTCGGGACTATTGTTCTTC. Encoded protein: CASSVTSGLLFF.

This clonotype was seen a few times. The chain links TRBV28 to TRBJ2-7; TRBD1 agrees at 7 bases. In germline, CDR1 is MDHEN, CDR2 SYDVKM. V was pared by 8 bases and J by 1 base, with 8 bases of the junction left unmatched. The CDR3 runs 14 residues. CDR3 loop: CASRSGQYSYEQYF. In nucleotides, the CDR3 is TGTGCCAGCCGTTCGGGACAGTATTCCTACGAGCAGTACTTC.

The genes are TRBV30 and TRBJ2-3; no clear D. There are 13 residues in the CDR3. V shed 4 bases and J shed 1 base, with 9 bases lying between them. The V gene's germline CDR1 is GTSNPN and CDR2 SVGIG (reference sequence). CDR3 sequence: CAWTRRGTDTQYF. DNA of the CDR3: TGTGCCTGGACTCGAAGGGGCACAGATACGCAGTATTTT.

For this clonotype: At one end, the junction sequence differs from germline, possibly due to a read error. The chain couples TRBV12-3 or TRBV12-4 to TRBJ2-5, with 9 bases matching TRBD2. The CDR3 has 16 residues. The CDR3 reads CASSDAGGRDQETRYF. The CDR3, as DNA: TGTGCCAGCAGTGATGCGGGGGGGCGGGACCAAGAGACCCGGTACTTC.

This clonotype occurred many times. V and J are TRBV24-1 and TRBJ2-1; D unclear. V lost 4 bases to trimming and J lost 5 bases, with 8 bases between them. CDR1 is KGHDR and CDR2 is SFDVKD in the germline V gene. The CDR3 spans 13 residues. The DNA for the CDR3 is TGTGCCACCAGTGACCCTATACACAATGAGCAGTTCTTC. It is translated as CATSDPIHNEQFF.

The CDR3 spells CASSPSHATNEKLFF. The CDR3 DNA follows: TGTGCCAGCAGTCCCTCCCATGCAACTAATGAAAAACTGTTTTTT. V gene TRBV28 combines with J gene TRBJ1-4, with D unresolved. CDR3 length equals 15 residues. Trimming removed 5 bases at V and 0 bases at J, with 10 bases between. CDR1 and CDR2 (germline): MDHEN, SYDVKM.

This chain links TRBV7-9 with TRBJ2-3; D possibly corresponds to TRBD2 (6 bases). CDR1 is SEHNR and CDR2 is FQNEAQ in the germline V gene (reference sequence). The CDR3 covers 15 residues. Trimming stripped 0 bases from V and 5 bases from J, with 12 bases between. The CDR3 protein is CASSLAFKEGDTQYF. CDR3 coding DNA: TGTGCCAGCAGCTTAGCATTCAAGGAGGGAGATACGCAGTATTTT.

The gene calls are TRBV20-1 and TRBJ2-5; D uncertain. V lost 3 bases and J lost 11, with 19 bases in between. CDR3 length: 13 residues. The V gene's germline CDR1 is DFQATT and CDR2 SNEGSKA (reference sequence). The CDR3 region is CSASSWIHYVQYF. In nucleotides, the CDR3 is TGCAGTGCTAGTTCCTGGATCCACTACGTGCAGTACTTC.

This clonotype has just a few counts. The chain links TRBV7-9 to TRBJ2-4, with a possible D match to TRBD1 (6 bases). The DNA end is a closer match to TRBJ2-7, so the J assignment may be wrong. Germline V gene data show CDR1 as SEHNR and CDR2 as FQNEAQ (reference sequence). The CDR3 runs to 17 residues. The CDR3 loop is CASSLVARQVYPYEQYF. The DNA of the CDR3 is TGTGCCAGCAGCTTAGTAGCCAGACAGGTATACCCATACGAGCAGTACTTC.

This clonotype was counted only a few times. This sequence joins TRBV27 and TRBJ2-1; TRBD2 agrees at 9 bases. The junction had 9 bases not matched to a gene; V was cut back by 5 bases and J by 7 bases. This CDR3 spans 15 amino acids. Germline values: CDR1 MNHEY, CDR2 SMNVEV (reference sequence). The DNA of the CDR3 is TGTGCCAGCAGTCCAGTAGCGGGAGTCGGGAATGAGCAGTTCTTC. It yields the protein CASSPVAGVGNEQFF.

This chain connects TRBV5-1 to TRBJ2-1; weak D call: TRBD2 (5 bases). Germline CDR1 and CDR2: SGHRS and YFSETQ. The CDR3 contains 15 residues. The V and J ends lost 2 bases and 8 bases respectively, with 17 bases between them. CDR3 region: CASSFGRGQFDEQFF. The DNA of the CDR3 is TGCGCCAGCAGCTTCGGAAGAGGGCAGTTCGATGAGCAGTTCTTC.

The V gene is TRBV11-2, the J gene TRBJ2-7; tentatively, D is TRBD2 (6 bases). The CDR3 has 16 amino acids. Trimming cost V 6 bases and J 5 bases, with 23 bases left between them. CDR1 and CDR2 from the germline V gene are SGHAT and FQNNGV. The CDR3: CASSLPDGEESHEQYF. CDR3 bases: TGTGCCAGCAGTCTCCCGGACGGGGAGGAGAGCCACGAGCAGTACTTC.